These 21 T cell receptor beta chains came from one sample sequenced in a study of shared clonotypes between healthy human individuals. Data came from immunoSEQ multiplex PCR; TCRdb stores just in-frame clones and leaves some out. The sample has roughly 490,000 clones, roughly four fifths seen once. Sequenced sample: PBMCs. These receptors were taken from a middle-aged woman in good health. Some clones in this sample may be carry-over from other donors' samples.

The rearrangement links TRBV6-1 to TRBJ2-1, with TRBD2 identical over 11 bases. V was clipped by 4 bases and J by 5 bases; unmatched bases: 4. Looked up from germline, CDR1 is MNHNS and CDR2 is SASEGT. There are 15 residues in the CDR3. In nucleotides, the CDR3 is TGTGCCAGCAGTGTTACTAGCGGGAGCAACAATGAGCAGTTCTTC. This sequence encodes CASSVTSGSNNEQFF.

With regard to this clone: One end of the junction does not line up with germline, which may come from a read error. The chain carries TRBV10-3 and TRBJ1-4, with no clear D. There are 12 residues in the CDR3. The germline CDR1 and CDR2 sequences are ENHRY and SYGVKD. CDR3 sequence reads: CAISEGREKLFF. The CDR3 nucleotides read TGTGCCATCAGTGAGGGCCGTGAAAAGCTGTTTTTT.

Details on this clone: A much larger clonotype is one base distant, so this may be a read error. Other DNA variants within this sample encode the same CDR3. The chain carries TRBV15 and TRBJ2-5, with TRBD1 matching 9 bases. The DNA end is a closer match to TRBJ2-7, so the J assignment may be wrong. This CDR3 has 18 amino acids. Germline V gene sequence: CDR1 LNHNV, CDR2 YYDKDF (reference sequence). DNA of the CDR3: TGCGCCACCAGCAGGTTTGCGGGACAGGGTGTAAGTTCCTACGAGCAGTACTTC. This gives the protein CATSRFAGQGVSSYEQYF.

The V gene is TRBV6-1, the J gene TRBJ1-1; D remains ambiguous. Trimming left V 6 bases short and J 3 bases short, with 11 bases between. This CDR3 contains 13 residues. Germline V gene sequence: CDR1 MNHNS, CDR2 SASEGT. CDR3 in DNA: TGTGCCAGCAGACAGAAGCAGGACACTGAAGCTTTCTTT. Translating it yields CASRQKQDTEAFF.

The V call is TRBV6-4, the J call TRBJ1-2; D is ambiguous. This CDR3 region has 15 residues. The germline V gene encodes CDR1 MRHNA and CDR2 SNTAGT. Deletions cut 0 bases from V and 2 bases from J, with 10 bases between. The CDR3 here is CASSDSAGENYGYTF. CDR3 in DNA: TGTGCCAGCAGTGACTCTGCAGGAGAGAACTATGGCTACACCTTC.

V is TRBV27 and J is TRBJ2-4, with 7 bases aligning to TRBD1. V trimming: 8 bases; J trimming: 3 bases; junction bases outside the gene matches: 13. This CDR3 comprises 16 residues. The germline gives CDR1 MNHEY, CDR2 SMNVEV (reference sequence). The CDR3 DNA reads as TGTGCCAGCCGACCCGTCAAACAGGGGAACAAAAACATTCAGTACTTC. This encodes CASRPVKQGNKNIQYF.

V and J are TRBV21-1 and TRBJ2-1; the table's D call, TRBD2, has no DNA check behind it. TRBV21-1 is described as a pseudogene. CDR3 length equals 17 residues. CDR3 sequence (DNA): TGTGCCAGCAGCAAAGCTGGCGCGGGAGACTCCTACAATGAGCAGTTCTTC. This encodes CASSKAGAGDSYNEQFF.

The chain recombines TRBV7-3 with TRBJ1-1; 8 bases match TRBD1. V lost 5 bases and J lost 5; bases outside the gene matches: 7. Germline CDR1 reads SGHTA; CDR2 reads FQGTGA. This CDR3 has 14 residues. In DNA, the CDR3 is TGTGCCAGCAGCGCTACAGGGGGAGGAACTGAAGCTTTCTTT. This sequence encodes CASSATGGGTEAFF. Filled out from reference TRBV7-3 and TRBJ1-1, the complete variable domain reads GAGVSQTPSNKVTEKGKYVELRCDPISGHTALYWYRQSLGQGPEFLIYFQGTGAADDSGLPNDRFFAVRPEGSVSTLKIQRTERGDSAVYLCASSATGGGTEAFFGQGTRLTVV.

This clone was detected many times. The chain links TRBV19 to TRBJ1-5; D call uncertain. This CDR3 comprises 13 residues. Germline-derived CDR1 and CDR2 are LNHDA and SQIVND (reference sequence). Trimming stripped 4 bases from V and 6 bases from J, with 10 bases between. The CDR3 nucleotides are TGTGCCAGTAGTACCCAGAGAAGTCAGCCCCAGCATTTT. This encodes CASSTQRSQPQHF.

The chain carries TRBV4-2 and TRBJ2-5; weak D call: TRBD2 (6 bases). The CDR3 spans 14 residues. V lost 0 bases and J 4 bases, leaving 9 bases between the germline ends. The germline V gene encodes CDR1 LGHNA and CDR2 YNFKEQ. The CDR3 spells CASSQDRLGETQYF. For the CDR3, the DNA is TGTGCCAGCAGCCAAGATCGACTAGGAGAGACCCAGTACTTC.

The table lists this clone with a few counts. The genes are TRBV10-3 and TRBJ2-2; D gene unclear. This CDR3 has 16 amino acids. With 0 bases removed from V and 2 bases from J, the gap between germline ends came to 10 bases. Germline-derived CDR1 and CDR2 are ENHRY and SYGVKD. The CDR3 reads CAISESGVTNTGELFF. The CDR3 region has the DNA TGTGCCATCAGTGAGTCTGGCGTCACCAACACCGGGGAGCTGTTTTTT.

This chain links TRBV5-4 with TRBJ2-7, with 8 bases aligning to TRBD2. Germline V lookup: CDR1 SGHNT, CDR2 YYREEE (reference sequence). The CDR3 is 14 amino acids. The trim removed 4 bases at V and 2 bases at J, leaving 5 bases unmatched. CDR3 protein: CASSPGGTAYEQYF. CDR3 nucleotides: TGTGCCAGCAGCCCGGGGGGGACCGCCTACGAGCAGTACTTC. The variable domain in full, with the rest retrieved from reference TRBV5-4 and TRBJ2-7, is ETGVTQSPTHLIKTRGQQVTLRCSSQSGHNTVSWYQQALGQGPQFIFQYYREEENGRGNFPPRFSGLQFPNYSSELNVNALELDDSALYLCASSPGGTAYEQYFGPGTRLTVT.

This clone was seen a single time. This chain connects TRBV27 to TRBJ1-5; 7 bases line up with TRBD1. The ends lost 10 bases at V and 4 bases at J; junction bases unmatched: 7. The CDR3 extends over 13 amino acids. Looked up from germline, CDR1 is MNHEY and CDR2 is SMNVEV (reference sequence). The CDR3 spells CATGQFQNQPQHF. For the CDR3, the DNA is TGTGCCACGGGACAGTTTCAGAATCAGCCCCAGCATTTT.

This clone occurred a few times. CDR3 region: CASSYSSGSVDEQFF. The CDR3 coding sequence is TGTGCCAGCAGTTACTCTAGCGGGAGTGTCGATGAGCAGTTCTTC. This chain links TRBV6-5 with TRBJ2-1, with 9 bases fitting TRBD2. The CDR3 has 15 residues. Trimming took 0 bases from V and 8 from J; bases not matched to a gene: 5. CDR1 and CDR2 (germline): MNHEY, SVGAGI.

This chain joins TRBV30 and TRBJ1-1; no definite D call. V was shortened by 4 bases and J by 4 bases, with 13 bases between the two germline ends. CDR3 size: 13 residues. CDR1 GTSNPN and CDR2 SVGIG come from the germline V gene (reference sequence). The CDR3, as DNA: TGTGCCTGGAAAGGGTTGGGAAGCACTGAAGCTTTCTTT. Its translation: CAWKGLGSTEAFF.

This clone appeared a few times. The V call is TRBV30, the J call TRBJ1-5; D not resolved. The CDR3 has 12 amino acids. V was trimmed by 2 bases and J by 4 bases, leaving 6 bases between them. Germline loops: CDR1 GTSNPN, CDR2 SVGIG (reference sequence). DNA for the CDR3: TGTGCCTGGAGTAGAGGGAATCAGCCCCAGCATTTT. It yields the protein CAWSRGNQPQHF.

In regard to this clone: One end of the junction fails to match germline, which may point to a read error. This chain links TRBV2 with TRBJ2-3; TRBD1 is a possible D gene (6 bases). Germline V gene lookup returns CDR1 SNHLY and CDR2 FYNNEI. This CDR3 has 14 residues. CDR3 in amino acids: CVSSSGTKTDTQYF. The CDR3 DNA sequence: TGTGTCAGCAGTTCCGGGACAAAGACAGATACGCAGTATTTT.

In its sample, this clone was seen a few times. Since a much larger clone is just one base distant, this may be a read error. CDR3 protein: CASRGNPGNTIYF. The CDR3 DNA follows: TGTGCCAGCAGGGGGAACCCTGGAAACACCATATATTTT. The genes are TRBV27 and TRBJ1-3; D uncertain. The CDR3 has 13 residues. Germline V gives CDR1 MNHEY, CDR2 SMNVEV (reference sequence). V was pared by 6 bases and J by 2 bases, with 8 bases between.

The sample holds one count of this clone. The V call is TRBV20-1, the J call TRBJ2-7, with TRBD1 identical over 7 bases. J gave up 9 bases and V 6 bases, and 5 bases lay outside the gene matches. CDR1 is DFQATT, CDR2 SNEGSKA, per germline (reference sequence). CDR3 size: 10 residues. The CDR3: CSARGMRQYF. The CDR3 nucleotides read TGCAGTGCCAGGGGGATGAGGCAGTACTTC.

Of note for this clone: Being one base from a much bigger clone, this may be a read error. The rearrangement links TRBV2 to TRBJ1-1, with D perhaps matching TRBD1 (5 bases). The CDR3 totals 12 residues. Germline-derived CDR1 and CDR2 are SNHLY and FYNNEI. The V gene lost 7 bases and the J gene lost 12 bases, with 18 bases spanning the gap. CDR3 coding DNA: TGTGCCAGCATTGAGCTTGGGACCTACTCTTTCTTT. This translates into CASIELGTYSFF.

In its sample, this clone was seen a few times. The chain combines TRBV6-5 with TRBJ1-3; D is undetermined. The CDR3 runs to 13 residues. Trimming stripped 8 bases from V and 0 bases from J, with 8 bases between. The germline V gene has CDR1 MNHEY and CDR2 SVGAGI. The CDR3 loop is CASARSSGNTIYF. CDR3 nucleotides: TGTGCCAGCGCGAGGTCCTCTGGAAACACCATATATTTT.